This TCR beta chain came from a study of T-cell reconstitution after alpha-beta-depleted transplantation in children. TCRbeta library preparation incorporated unique molecular identifiers. Via MiXCR, TCRdb re-called the PCR reads, giving one row per CDR3 protein. The repertoire holds about 91,000 distinct CDR3 sequences, with 7% to 10% as singletons. Germline V gene sequence: CDR1 SEHNR, CDR2 FQNEAQ (reference sequence). J was trimmed by 5 bases and V by 6 bases; bases with no gene match: 9. The CDR3 runs to 15 residues. There are a few counts of this clonotype. Sample: PBMCs from the stem cell graft donor, taken from the stem cell graft. The rearrangement uses TRBV7-9 and TRBJ2-7; TRBD1 matches 11 bases. This clonotype originated in a human donor who donated a stem cell graft to a child with congenital amegakaryocytic thrombocytopenia. The CDR3 sequence is CASSHRTGGENEQYF. Here the CDR3 DNA reads TGTGCCAGCAGTCACAGGACAGGGGGCGAGAACGAGCAGTACTTC.